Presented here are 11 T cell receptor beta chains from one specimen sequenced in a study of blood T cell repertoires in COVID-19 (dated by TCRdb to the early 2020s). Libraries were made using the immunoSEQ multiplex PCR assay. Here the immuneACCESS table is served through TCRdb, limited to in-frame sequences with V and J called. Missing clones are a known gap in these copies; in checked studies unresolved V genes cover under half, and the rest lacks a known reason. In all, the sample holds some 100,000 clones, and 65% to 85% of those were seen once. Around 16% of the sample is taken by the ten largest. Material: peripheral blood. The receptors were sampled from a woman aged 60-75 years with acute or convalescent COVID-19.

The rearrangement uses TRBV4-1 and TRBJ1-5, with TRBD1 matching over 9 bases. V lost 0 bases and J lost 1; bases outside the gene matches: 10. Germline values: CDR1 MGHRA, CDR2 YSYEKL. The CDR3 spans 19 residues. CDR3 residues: CASSQDLGQGARSNQPQHF. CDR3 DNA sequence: TGCGCCAGCAGCCAAGATTTGGGACAGGGAGCTCGAAGCAATCAGCCCCAGCATTTT.

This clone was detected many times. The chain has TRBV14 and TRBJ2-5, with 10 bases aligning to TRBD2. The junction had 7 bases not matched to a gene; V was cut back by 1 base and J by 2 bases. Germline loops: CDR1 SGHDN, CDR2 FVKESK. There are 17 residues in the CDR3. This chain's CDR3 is CASSQVWTSGNQETQYF. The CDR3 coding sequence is TGTGCCAGCAGCCAAGTCTGGACTAGCGGAAATCAAGAGACCCAGTACTTC.

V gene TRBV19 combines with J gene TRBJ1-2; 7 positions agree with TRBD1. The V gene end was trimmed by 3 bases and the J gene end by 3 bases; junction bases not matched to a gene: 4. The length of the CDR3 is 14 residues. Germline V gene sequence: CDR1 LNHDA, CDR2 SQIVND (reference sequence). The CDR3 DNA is TGTGCCAGTAGTATGGGCAGGGGGGACTATGGCTACACCTTC. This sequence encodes CASSMGRGDYGYTF.

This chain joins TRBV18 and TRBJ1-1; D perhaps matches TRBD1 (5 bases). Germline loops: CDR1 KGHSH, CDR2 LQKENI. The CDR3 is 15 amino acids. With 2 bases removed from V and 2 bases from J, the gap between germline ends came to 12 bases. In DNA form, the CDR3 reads TGTGCCAGCTCACCATCGGGGGGGATTAACACTGAAGCTTTCTTT. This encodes CASSPSGGINTEAFF.

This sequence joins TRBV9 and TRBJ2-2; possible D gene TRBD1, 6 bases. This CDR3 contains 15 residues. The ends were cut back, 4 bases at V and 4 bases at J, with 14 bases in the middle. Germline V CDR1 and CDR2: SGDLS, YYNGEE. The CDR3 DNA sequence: TGTGCCAGCAGCCCCCGAGGACAGTCCACCGGGGAGCTGTTTTTT. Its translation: CASSPRGQSTGELFF.

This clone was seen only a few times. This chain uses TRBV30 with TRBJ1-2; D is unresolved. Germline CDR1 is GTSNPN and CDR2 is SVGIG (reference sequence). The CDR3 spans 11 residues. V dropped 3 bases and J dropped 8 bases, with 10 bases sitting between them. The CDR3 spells CAWSGSTGYTF. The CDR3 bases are TGTGCCTGGAGCGGGAGTACAGGCTACACCTTC.

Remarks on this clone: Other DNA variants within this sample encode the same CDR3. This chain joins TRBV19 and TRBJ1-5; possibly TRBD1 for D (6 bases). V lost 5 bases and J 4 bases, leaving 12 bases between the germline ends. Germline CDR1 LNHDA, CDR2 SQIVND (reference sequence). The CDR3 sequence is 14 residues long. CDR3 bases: TGTGCCAGTAGTCCCAGGGGCCGGAATCAGCCCCAGCATTTT. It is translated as CASSPRGRNQPQHF. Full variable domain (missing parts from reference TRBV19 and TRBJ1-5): DGGITQSPKYLFRKEGQNVTLSCEQNLNHDAMYWYRQDPGQGLRLIYYSQIVNDFQKGDIAEGYSVSREKKESFPLTVTSAQKNPTAFYLCASSPRGRNQPQHFGDGTRLSIL.

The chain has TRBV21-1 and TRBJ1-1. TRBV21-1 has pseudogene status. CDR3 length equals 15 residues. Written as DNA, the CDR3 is TGTGCCAGCAGCAATTGCCGGGGAGGGCCGAATCAAGCTTTCTTT. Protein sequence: CASSNCRGGPNQAFF.

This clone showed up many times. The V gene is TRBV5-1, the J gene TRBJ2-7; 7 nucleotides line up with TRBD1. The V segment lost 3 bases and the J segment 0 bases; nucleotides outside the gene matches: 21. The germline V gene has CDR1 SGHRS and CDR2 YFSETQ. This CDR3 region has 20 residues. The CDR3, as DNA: TGCGCCAGCAGCTCGTATCTTGGAAAACACAGGGGCAAAAGCTCCTACGAGCAGTACTTC. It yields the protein CASSSYLGKHRGKSSYEQYF. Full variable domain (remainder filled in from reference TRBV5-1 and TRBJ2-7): KAGVTQTPRYLIKTRGQQVTLSCSPISGHRSVSWYQQTPGQGLQFLFEYFSETQRNKGNFPGRFSGRQFSNSRSEMNVSTLELGDSALYLCASSSYLGKHRGKSSYEQYFGPGTRLTVT.

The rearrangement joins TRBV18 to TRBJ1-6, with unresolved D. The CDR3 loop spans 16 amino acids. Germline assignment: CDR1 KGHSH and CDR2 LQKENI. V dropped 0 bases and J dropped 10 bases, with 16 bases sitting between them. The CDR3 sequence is CASSPPGGRWASPLHF. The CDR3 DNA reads TGTGCCAGCTCACCACCGGGAGGCAGATGGGCGTCACCCCTCCACTTT. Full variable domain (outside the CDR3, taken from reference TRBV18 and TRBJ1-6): NAGVMQNPRHLVRRRGQEARLRCSPMKGHSHVYWYRQLPEEGLKFMVYLQKENIIDESGMPKERFSAEFPKEGPSILRIQQVVRGDSAAYFCASSPPGGRWASPLHFGNGTRLTVT.

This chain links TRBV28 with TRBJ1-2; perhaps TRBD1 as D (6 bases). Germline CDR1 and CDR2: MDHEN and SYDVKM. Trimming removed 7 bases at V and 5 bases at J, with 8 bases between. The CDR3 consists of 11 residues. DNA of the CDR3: TGTGCCAGCACAGGGGTTTATGGCTACACCTTC. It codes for CASTGVYGYTF.